This TCR beta chain emerged from a study of OX40 agonist ivuxolimab in advanced cancers. Overall study context: With a range of roughly 20 to 80, age averaged roughly 60 years, and around 83% were male. Partial response was recorded in three patients: one hepatocellular carcinoma and two cutaneous melanoma cases.

This clone was found a few times. The germline V and J ends were trimmed by 0 bases and 5 bases, with 11 bases remaining between them. Germline values: CDR1 SGHRS, CDR2 YFSETQ. CDR3 size: 14 residues. The repertoire was sequenced with immunoSEQ multiplex PCR; TCRdb's copy has only in-frame clones and lacks some. The sample has some 30,000 clones, 70% to 80% seen once. The chain recombines TRBV5-1 with TRBJ1-1, with D hard to call. This receptor was obtained from an adult with an advanced solid tumor such as melanoma, head and neck, liver or kidney cancer. Here the sequenced sample was CD4+ or CD8+ T cells sorted from blood, taken in a trial of the OX40 agonist ivuxolimab. The CDR3 spells CASSLESQYTEAFF. The CDR3 DNA reads TGCGCCAGCAGCTTGGAGTCCCAATATACTGAAGCTTTCTTT.